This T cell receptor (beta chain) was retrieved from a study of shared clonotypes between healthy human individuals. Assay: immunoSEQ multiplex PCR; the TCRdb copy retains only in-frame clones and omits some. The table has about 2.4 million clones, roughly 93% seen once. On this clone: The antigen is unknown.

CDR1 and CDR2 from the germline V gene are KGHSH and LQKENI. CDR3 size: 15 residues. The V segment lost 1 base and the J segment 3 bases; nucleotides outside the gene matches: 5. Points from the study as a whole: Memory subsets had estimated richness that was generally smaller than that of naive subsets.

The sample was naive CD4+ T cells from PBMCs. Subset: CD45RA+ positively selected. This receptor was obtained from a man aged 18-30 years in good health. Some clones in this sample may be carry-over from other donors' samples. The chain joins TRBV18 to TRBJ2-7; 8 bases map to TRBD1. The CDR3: CASSPRAGGDYEQYF. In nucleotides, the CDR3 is TGTGCCAGCTCACCACGGGCAGGGGGCGACTACGAGCAGTACTTC.